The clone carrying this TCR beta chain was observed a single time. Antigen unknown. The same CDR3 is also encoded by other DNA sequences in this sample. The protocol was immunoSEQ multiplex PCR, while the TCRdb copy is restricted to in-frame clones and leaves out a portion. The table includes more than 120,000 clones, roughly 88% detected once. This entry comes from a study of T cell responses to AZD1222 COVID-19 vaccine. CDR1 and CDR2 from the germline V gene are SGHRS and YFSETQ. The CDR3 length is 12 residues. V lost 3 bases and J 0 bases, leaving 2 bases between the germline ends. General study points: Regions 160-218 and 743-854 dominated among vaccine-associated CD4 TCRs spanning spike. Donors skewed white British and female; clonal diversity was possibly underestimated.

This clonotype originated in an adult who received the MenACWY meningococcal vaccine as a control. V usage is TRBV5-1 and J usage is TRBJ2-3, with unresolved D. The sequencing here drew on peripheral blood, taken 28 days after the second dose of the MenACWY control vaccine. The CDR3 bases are TGCGCCAGCAGCTACAGCACAGATACGCAGTATTTT. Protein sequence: CASSYSTDTQYF. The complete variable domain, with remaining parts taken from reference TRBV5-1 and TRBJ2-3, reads KAGVTQTPRYLIKTRGQQVTLSCSPISGHRSVSWYQQTPGQGLQFLFEYFSETQRNKGNFPGRFSGRQFSNSRSEMNVSTLELGDSALYLCASSYSTDTQYFGPGTRLTVL.